What follows are 17 T cell receptor beta chains derived from one specimen sequenced in a study of cytomegalovirus exposure and HLA in healthy donors (TCRdb year 2017). Preparation of the library involved the immunoSEQ multiplex PCR assay. The multiplex PCR relied on a mix of 60 forward primers for TCR Vbeta segments and 13 reverse primers for TCR Jbeta segments. Here the immuneACCESS table is served through TCRdb, limited to in-frame sequences with V and J called. Missing clones are a known gap in these copies; in checked studies unresolved V genes cover under half, and the rest lacks a known reason. The sample contains approximately 170,000 clones, 71% of them found a single time. Of the sample, more than 1.3% falls within the top ten clones. Sequencing was performed on PBMCs. These receptors originate from a girl aged 10 to 17 in good health and CMV-seronegative.

This sequence joins TRBV19 and TRBJ1-5; no clear D gene. V gave up 3 bases and J gave up 7 bases, with 13 bases separating them. The CDR3 consists of 14 residues. Germline V gene data show CDR1 as LNHDA and CDR2 as SQIVND (reference sequence). The CDR3 region has the DNA TGTGCCAGTAGTATCCGGGATAAGGGACAGCCCCAGCATTTT. Translation gives CASSIRDKGQPQHF.

The J gene is TRBJ1-4, the V gene TRBV13; 8 bases are shared with TRBD1. The V and J ends lost 5 bases and 0 bases, in that order; junction bases with no gene match: 8. The CDR3 has 17 residues. Germline CDR1 reads PRHDT; CDR2 reads FYEKMQ (reference sequence). CDR3 DNA: TGTGCCAGCAGCACGGGACAGGAACCGGCAACTAATGAAAAACTGTTTTTT. Its translation: CASSTGQEPATNEKLFF. The full variable domain, completed using reference TRBV13 and TRBJ1-4, is AAGVIQSPRHLIKEKRETATLKCYPIPRHDTVYWYQQGPGQDPQFLISFYEKMQSDKGSIPDRFSAQQFSDYHSELNMSSLELGDSALYFCASSTGQEPATNEKLFFGSGTQLSVL.

This clone was recorded a few times. This chain uses TRBV7-9 with TRBJ1-6; the D gene is possibly TRBD1 (5 bases). The V end was cut by 5 bases, the J end by 15 bases, with 14 bases between. The germline gives CDR1 SEHNR, CDR2 FQNEAQ (reference sequence). The CDR3 contains 12 residues. CDR3 in amino acids: CASSPPDSLLHF. The CDR3 nucleotides read TGTGCCAGCAGCCCCCCAGACAGTCTCCTCCACTTT.

The chain uses TRBV5-1 and TRBJ2-3; 7 nucleotides align to TRBD2. The germline gives CDR1 SGHRS, CDR2 YFSETQ. This CDR3 comprises 15 residues. The V gene end was trimmed by 4 bases and the J gene end by 0 bases; junction bases not matched to a gene: 5. This chain's CDR3 is CASSTGLVSTDTQYF. The CDR3, as DNA: TGCGCCAGCAGCACCGGACTAGTAAGCACAGATACGCAGTATTTT.

The chain combines TRBV2 with TRBJ1-1; no clear D gene. The ends were cut back, 7 bases at V and 1 base at J, with 10 bases in the middle. The CDR3 sequence is 13 residues long. Germline V lookup: CDR1 SNHLY, CDR2 FYNNEI. The DNA of the CDR3 is TGTGCCAGCATTGAGGGCCCGAACACTGAAGCTTTCTTT. Amino acid sequence: CASIEGPNTEAFF.

This rearrangement joins TRBV27 to TRBJ1-2; a possible D gene is TRBD1 (6 bases). The CDR3 spans 14 residues. Trimming cost V 3 bases and J 8 bases, with 16 bases left between them. Germline V gene sequence: CDR1 MNHEY, CDR2 SMNVEV (reference sequence). This chain's CDR3 is CASSFVQGTGGYTF. Written as DNA, the CDR3 is TGTGCCAGCAGTTTCGTACAGGGCACGGGCGGCTACACCTTC.

The chain links TRBV1 to TRBJ1-1; the table's D call, TRBD1, was not checked against the DNA. TRBV1 constitutes a pseudogene. The CDR3 has 16 amino acids. The CDR3 loop reads CTSSHSPGQKNTEAFF. The CDR3 coding sequence is TGCACCAGCAGCCATTCTCCTGGACAGAAAAACACTGAAGCTTTCTTT.

This clone was observed a handful of times. This sequence joins TRBV10-3 and TRBJ2-7; the D is unclear. Trimming stripped 5 bases from V and 3 bases from J, with 14 bases between. Looked up from germline, CDR1 is ENHRY and CDR2 is SYGVKD. CDR3 size: 14 residues. The CDR3 sequence: CAISHPRSDYEQYF. The CDR3 DNA reads as TGTGCCATCAGTCACCCCCGCTCAGACTACGAGCAGTACTTC.

The V gene is TRBV5-1, the J gene TRBJ1-6; D is unclear. Germline V gene sequence: CDR1 SGHRS, CDR2 YFSETQ. This CDR3 has 14 amino acids. The ends were cut back, 4 bases at V and 10 bases at J, with 15 bases in the middle. This CDR3 reads CASSVESGESPLHF. Written as DNA, the CDR3 is TGCGCCAGCAGCGTAGAAAGTGGTGAGTCACCCCTCCACTTT.

This clone occurred once. The V and J genes are TRBV14 and TRBJ1-2, with D possibly being TRBD1 (6 bases). The ends were cut back, 4 bases at V and 4 bases at J, with 10 bases in the middle. The CDR3 is made up of 13 amino acids. The germline CDR1 and CDR2 sequences are SGHDN and FVKESK. CDR3 in amino acids: CASSRTVGYGYTF. As DNA, the CDR3 is TGTGCCAGCAGCCGGACAGTCGGCTATGGCTACACCTTC.

The chain joins TRBV6-1 to TRBJ2-1, with TRBD1 matching over 9 bases. V dropped 5 bases and J dropped 9; count of bases not matched to a gene: 8. Germline CDR1 MNHNS, CDR2 SASEGT. This CDR3 comprises 14 residues. CDR3 residues: CASSTRTGEVEQFF. In DNA form, the CDR3 reads TGTGCCAGCAGTACCCGGACAGGGGAAGTTGAGCAGTTCTTC.

The table lists this clone with a few counts. This sequence joins TRBV29-1 and TRBJ2-1; D unclear. CDR1 is SQVTM and CDR2 is ANQGSEA in the germline V gene. The CDR3 has 13 residues. Trimming left V 4 bases short and J 8 bases short, with 15 bases between. CDR3 protein: CSVAVTLSDEQFF. The CDR3 nucleotides are TGCAGCGTTGCTGTTACACTAAGCGATGAGCAGTTCTTC.

The chain links TRBV2 to TRBJ1-2; 8 bases line up with TRBD1. J was trimmed by 4 bases and V by 5 bases; bases with no gene match: 6. The CDR3 consists of 14 residues. The germline V gene encodes CDR1 SNHLY and CDR2 FYNNEI. Here the CDR3 DNA reads TGTGCCAGCAGTTCCGGGACAGGCCTCTATGGCTACACCTTC. It yields the protein CASSSGTGLYGYTF.

This clone was counted between two and nine times. The gene calls are TRBV18 and TRBJ2-1, with 8 bases matching TRBD2. CDR3 length: 15 amino acids. The ends lost 5 bases at V and 9 bases at J; junction bases unmatched: 12. CDR1 and CDR2 (germline): KGHSH, LQKENI. The CDR3 DNA follows: TGTGCCAGCTCATTCGCGGGGGGAATTCAGGGTGAGCAGTTCTTC. This encodes CASSFAGGIQGEQFF.

V is TRBV5-1 and J is TRBJ1-4; TRBD1 is a possible D gene (5 bases). V gave up 4 bases and J gave up 0 bases, with 10 bases separating them. Germline CDR1 SGHRS, CDR2 YFSETQ. The CDR3 covers 15 residues. The CDR3 DNA is TGCGCCAGCAGCGGGGGGGATGCAACTAATGAAAAACTGTTTTTT. Its protein product is CASSGGDATNEKLFF.

This chain joins TRBV6-1 and TRBJ2-1, with 11 positions matching TRBD1. Losses at the gene ends were 8 bases for V and 6 bases for J; bases not matched to a gene: 12. The length of the CDR3 is 16 residues. CDR1 and CDR2 (germline): MNHNS, SASEGT. CDR3 amino acids: CASRGVGTGGSNEQFF. The CDR3 DNA reads TGTGCCAGCCGTGGTGTCGGGACAGGGGGTAGCAATGAGCAGTTCTTC.

This clone was counted a single time. The chain has TRBV30 and TRBJ1-1; D gene uncertain. Germline V gene lookup returns CDR1 GTSNPN and CDR2 SVGIG (reference sequence). CDR3 length equals 12 residues. Trimming took off 5 bases at V and 12 bases at J, with 19 bases between the two ends. The CDR3: CAWGGPTRGTFF. CDR3 DNA sequence: TGTGCCTGGGGCGGCCCCACTCGCGGAACTTTCTTT.